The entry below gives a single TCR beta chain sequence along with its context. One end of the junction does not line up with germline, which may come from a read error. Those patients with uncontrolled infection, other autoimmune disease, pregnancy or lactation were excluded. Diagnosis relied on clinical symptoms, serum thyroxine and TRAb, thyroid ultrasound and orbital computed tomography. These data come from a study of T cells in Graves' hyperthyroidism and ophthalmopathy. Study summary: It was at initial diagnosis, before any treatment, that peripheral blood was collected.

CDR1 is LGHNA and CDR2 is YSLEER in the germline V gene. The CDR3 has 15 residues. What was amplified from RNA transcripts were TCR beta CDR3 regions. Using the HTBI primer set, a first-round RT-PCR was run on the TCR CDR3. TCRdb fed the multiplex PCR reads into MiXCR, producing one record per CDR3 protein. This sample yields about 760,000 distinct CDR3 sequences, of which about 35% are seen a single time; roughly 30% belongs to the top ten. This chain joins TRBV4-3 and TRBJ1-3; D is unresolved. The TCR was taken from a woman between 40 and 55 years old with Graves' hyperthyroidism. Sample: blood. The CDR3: CTSSVRTASGNTIYF. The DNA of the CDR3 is TGCACCAGCAGCGTACGCACGGCCTCTGGAAACACCATATATTTT.